A single sample is the source of the 25 T cell receptor beta chains below, sequenced in a study of blood T cells in healthy people across ages. Combining a sample-barcoded 5' primer with a J-beta primer mix, a second PCR ran for roughly 6 to 11 cycles. TCRdb independently ran MiXCR on the 5' RACE reads; one entry per CDR3 protein. The sample includes around 870,000 distinct CDR3 sequences, roughly 26% of them seen just once. The sequencing input was blood. The receptors were sampled from a woman at least 80 years old in good health.

This chain uses TRBV6-5 with TRBJ2-2, with D perhaps matching TRBD2 (5 bases). The germline gives CDR1 MNHEY, CDR2 SVGAGI. V lost 10 bases and J lost 0, with 18 bases in between. The length of the CDR3 is 16 residues. The CDR3 nucleotides are TGTGCCACCGTGGGATCGGGGTACGCGAACACCGGGGAGCTGTTTTTT. This gives the protein CATVGSGYANTGELFF.

This clonotype appeared a few times. The chain has TRBV6-5 and TRBJ1-4; no reliable D call. Trimming took off 6 bases at V and 6 bases at J, with 17 bases between the two ends. The CDR3 is 15 amino acids. The germline gives CDR1 MNHEY, CDR2 SVGAGI. This chain's CDR3 is CASSPGQEAYEKLFF. CDR3 nucleotide sequence: TGTGCCAGCAGCCCTGGGCAGGAGGCTTATGAAAAACTGTTTTTT.

This chain links TRBV6-6 with TRBJ1-5; D not resolved. With 3 bases removed from V and 3 bases from J, the gap between germline ends came to 9 bases. This CDR3 region has 14 residues. The V gene's germline CDR1 is MNHNY and CDR2 SVGAGI (reference sequence). The DNA of the CDR3 is TGTGCCAGCAGTTATGCCCTAGTCAATCAGCCCCAGCATTTT. It specifies CASSYALVNQPQHF.

This clonotype occurred a few times. The V gene is TRBV9, the J gene TRBJ2-3; 15 bases are a match to TRBD2. CDR1 SGDLS and CDR2 YYNGEE come from the germline V gene. The CDR3 has 14 residues. The V segment lost 4 bases and the J segment 12 bases; nucleotides outside the gene matches: 6. CDR3 amino acids: CASSTRTSGGAQYF. For the CDR3, the DNA is TGTGCCAGCAGCACCCGGACTAGCGGGGGGGCACAGTATTTT.

This clonotype was counted at least ten times. This sequence joins TRBV7-2 and TRBJ1-4, with 9 bases that match TRBD1. Trimming cost V 5 bases and J 7 bases; bases outside gene matches: 2. The CDR3 contains 13 residues. Germline CDR1 and CDR2: SGHTA and FQGNSA. As DNA, the CDR3 is TGTGCCAGCAGCCGGACAGGGGTTGAAAAACTGTTTTTT. Its protein product is CASSRTGVEKLFF.

The rearrangement links TRBV9 to TRBJ1-4; D call uncertain. Germline V gene sequence: CDR1 SGDLS, CDR2 YYNGEE. CDR3 length: 13 residues. Trimming stripped 0 bases from V and 7 bases from J, with 7 bases between. The CDR3 loop is CASSVAGTEKLFF. In DNA, the CDR3 is TGTGCCAGCAGCGTAGCGGGCACTGAAAAACTGTTTTTT.

Many counts were recorded for this clonotype. The chain joins TRBV12-3 or TRBV12-4 to TRBJ2-7, with 9 bases fitting TRBD1. V was pared by 6 bases and J by 7 bases, with 13 bases of the junction left unmatched. There are 15 residues in the CDR3. The CDR3: CASSPPGQGPGEQYF. The CDR3, as DNA: TGTGCCAGCAGCCCTCCGGGACAGGGACCCGGGGAGCAGTACTTC.

This clonotype appeared once. A much more abundant neighbour one base away suggests this may be a read error. This is likely a read error, given that the CDR3 carries no conserved phenylalanine or tryptophan at its end. The chain combines TRBV11-3 with TRBJ2-3; D ambiguous. Germline V gene sequence: CDR1 SGHNT, CDR2 YENEEA. With 7 bases removed from V and 4 bases from J, the gap between germline ends came to 18 bases. The CDR3 has 15 amino acids. The CDR3 bases are TGTGCCAGCACCAACAAGGCTGGGATGGCAGATACGCAGTATTTG. Its protein product is CASTNKAGMADTQYL.

Only a few counts were recorded for this clonotype. The chain is built from TRBV9 and TRBJ2-7; no clear D gene. The CDR3 loop spans 11 amino acids. V shed 9 bases and J shed 4 bases, with 11 bases lying between them. Germline V lookup: CDR1 SGDLS, CDR2 YYNGEE. CDR3 nucleotide sequence: TGTGCCACCTATGGGCGGTACGAGCAGTACTTC. Translated, it gives CATYGRYEQYF.

The chain couples TRBV9 to TRBJ1-2; a weak D match, TRBD1 (5 bases). The V end lost 4 bases, the J end lost 6 bases, and 19 bases lay between the germline ends. The CDR3 totals 15 residues. The germline V gene encodes CDR1 SGDLS and CDR2 YYNGEE. The CDR3 DNA reads TGTGCCAGCAGCACCCAGACCGCGGGGGTCAATGGCTACACCTTC. It specifies CASSTQTAGVNGYTF.

This clonotype was counted many times. This chain links TRBV20-1 with TRBJ2-5; D unclear. Germline values: CDR1 DFQATT, CDR2 SNEGSKA (reference sequence). V dropped 2 bases and J dropped 5 bases, with 12 bases sitting between them. The CDR3 runs 13 residues. Here the CDR3 reads CSARPLTTETQYF. In nucleotides, the CDR3 is TGCAGTGCTAGACCCCTGACCACGGAGACCCAGTACTTC.

This clonotype occurred many times. The V gene is TRBV5-5, the J gene TRBJ2-1; a weak D match, TRBD1 (5 bases). Germline lookup yields CDR1 SGHKS and CDR2 YYEKEE (reference sequence). V was pared by 0 bases and J by 2 bases, with 9 bases between. This CDR3 region has 15 residues. The CDR3, as DNA: TGTGCCAGCAGCTTGGAGGGGCCCACCTACAATGAGCAGTTCTTC. The encoded protein is CASSLEGPTYNEQFF.

V usage is TRBV20-1 and J usage is TRBJ2-4; 8 nucleotides match TRBD1. The germline CDR1 and CDR2 sequences are DFQATT and SNEGSKA (reference sequence). The CDR3 extends over 13 amino acids. The V segment lost 6 bases and the J segment 13 bases; nucleotides outside the gene matches: 14. Here the CDR3 reads CSAPGTGATKQYF. In DNA, the CDR3 is TGCAGTGCCCCCGGGACAGGAGCTACGAAGCAGTACTTC.

Concerning this clonotype: Given a much more abundant clone one base away, this may be a read error. CDR3 sequence (DNA): TGTGCCAGCAGTTTTAGAGGGGCAGGGGAGGCCCAGTACTTC. It specifies CASSFRGAGEAQYF. The chain employs TRBV12-3 or TRBV12-4 and TRBJ2-7; the D gene could be TRBD1 or TRBD2 (6 bases each). The CDR3 sequence is 14 residues long. The germline V and J ends were trimmed by 3 bases and 10 bases, with 19 bases remaining between them.

This clonotype was counted only a few times. The chain couples TRBV30 to TRBJ1-2; D gene uncertain. Germline CDR1 reads GTSNPN; CDR2 reads SVGIG (reference sequence). The CDR3 is made up of 12 amino acids. V lost 0 bases to trimming and J lost 8 bases, with 10 bases between them. The CDR3 loop is CAWSVDTRGYTF. DNA for the CDR3: TGTGCCTGGAGTGTGGATACAAGGGGCTACACCTTC.

This chain joins TRBV5-1 and TRBJ2-1, with 8 bases lining up with TRBD2. Germline V gene data show CDR1 as SGHRS and CDR2 as YFSETQ. The CDR3 length is 16 residues. J lost 9 bases, V lost 4 bases, and 15 bases had no gene match. CDR3 sequence (DNA): TGCGCCAGCAGCAGCGGTACTAGCGGTTTTTTCAGTGAGCAGTTCTTC. It yields the protein CASSSGTSGFFSEQFF.

This clonotype was seen many times. The chain joins TRBV27 to TRBJ2-1; TRBD2 agrees at 13 bases. The CDR3 contains 19 residues. Losses at the gene ends were 4 bases for V and 2 bases for J; bases not matched to a gene: 11. CDR1 MNHEY and CDR2 SMNVEV come from the germline V gene (reference sequence). For the CDR3, the DNA is TGTGCCAGCAGTTCCCGGACTAGCGGGGGATCATACACCTACAATGAGCAGTTCTTC. Translated: CASSSRTSGGSYTYNEQFF.

This chain joins TRBV28 and TRBJ1-2, with 10 bases aligning to TRBD1. The CDR3 has 16 residues. V was pared by 6 bases and J by 4 bases, with 11 bases of the junction left unmatched. The V gene's germline CDR1 is MDHEN and CDR2 SYDVKM. The CDR3 is CASSTGTGANLYGYTF. Here the CDR3 DNA reads TGTGCCAGCAGCACCGGGACAGGGGCCAATCTCTATGGCTACACCTTC.

This clonotype was counted ten times or more. The V and J genes are TRBV7-9 and TRBJ2-4; 10 positions match TRBD1. V lost 5 bases and J lost 0; bases outside the gene matches: 4. The CDR3 totals 16 residues. Germline V gene sequence: CDR1 SEHNR, CDR2 FQNEAQ (reference sequence). CDR3 amino acids: CASSRGQGVAKNIQYF. For the CDR3, the DNA is TGTGCCAGCAGCCGCGGACAGGGGGTAGCCAAAAACATTCAGTACTTC.

The V gene is TRBV4-1, the J gene TRBJ1-1, with a possible D match to TRBD1 (5 bases). The germline V and J ends were trimmed by 5 bases and 4 bases, with 8 bases remaining between them. CDR1 and CDR2 (germline): MGHRA, YSYEKL. The CDR3 totals 12 residues. This CDR3 reads CASSGAGTEAFF. CDR3 nucleotides: TGCGCCAGCAGCGGGGCAGGCACTGAAGCTTTCTTT.

This clonotype was seen repeatedly, ten times or more. J is TRBJ2-5 and V is TRBV3-1; D unclear. CDR1 LGHDT and CDR2 YNNKEL come from the germline V gene (reference sequence). V lost 0 bases, J lost 1 base, and 6 bases lay in between. This CDR3 contains 14 residues. The CDR3 protein is CASSQDTIQETQYF. CDR3 in DNA: TGTGCCAGCAGCCAAGATACCATCCAAGAGACCCAGTACTTC.

Ten or more counts support this clonotype. The chain combines TRBV20-1 with TRBJ2-3; 9 bases map to TRBD2. Germline values: CDR1 DFQATT, CDR2 SNEGSKA (reference sequence). V lost 5 bases, J lost 4 bases, and 4 bases stayed unmatched. This CDR3 spans 13 amino acids. CDR3 amino acids: CSAPLAGADTQYF. The DNA for the CDR3 is TGCAGTGCTCCTTTAGCGGGGGCAGATACGCAGTATTTT.

Remarks on this clonotype: A much larger clone lies a single base off, so this may be a read error. This chain joins TRBV12-5 and TRBJ2-5; D remains unclear. Germline-derived CDR1 and CDR2 are LGHNT and FRNRAP. Trimming took 8 bases from V and 11 from J, leaving 21 bases between them. The CDR3 is 13 residues long. The CDR3 DNA follows: TGTGCTAGTTCCGCTTATACCTACAATGAGCAGTACTTC. Amino acid sequence: CASSAYTYNEQYF.

This rearrangement joins TRBV20-1 to TRBJ1-4; 10 bases match TRBD1. The CDR3 runs to 16 residues. The germline gives CDR1 DFQATT, CDR2 SNEGSKA (reference sequence). The V segment lost 1 base and the J segment 5 bases; nucleotides outside the gene matches: 7. For the CDR3, the DNA is TGCAGTGCTAGAGGAGGGGACAGGGGAAGAAATGAAAAACTGTTTTTT. Translation: CSARGGDRGRNEKLFF.

This chain connects TRBV5-1 to TRBJ1-5; 7 bases match TRBD1. With 4 bases clipped from V and 2 bases from J, the junction kept 21 bases outside the gene matches. The CDR3 has 20 amino acids. Germline V gives CDR1 SGHRS, CDR2 YFSETQ. The CDR3 nucleotides are TGCGCCAGCAGCCGATTACTCCGGGACAGAAGGGAGGGTGGCAATCAGCCCCAGCATTTT. Amino acid sequence: CASSRLLRDRREGGNQPQHF.